This T cell receptor (beta chain) comes out of a study of blood T cell repertoires in COVID-19. Study-wide context: Some COVID-19 samples were acute and others convalescent; all came from the United States, Italy and Spain. In each case, the material was cDNA or gDNA derived from T cells, B-cell-depleted T cells, or PBMCs.

Clones were read by immunoSEQ multiplex PCR, and TCRdb kept only the in-frame ones, dropping some. The sample lists tens of thousands of clones; 86% were seen once. Sample: peripheral blood. The source is a man between 60 and 75 years old with active or convalescent COVID-19.

The CDR3 region is CASSPQGEIGNTIYF. CDR3 DNA sequence: TGTGCCAGCTCACCACAGGGGGAAATTGGAAACACCATATATTTT. This chain connects TRBV18 to TRBJ1-3, with a possible D match to TRBD1 (6 bases). There are 15 residues in the CDR3. Per the germline V gene, CDR1 is KGHSH and CDR2 is LQKENI. Trimming left V 1 base short and J 3 bases short, with 10 bases between.